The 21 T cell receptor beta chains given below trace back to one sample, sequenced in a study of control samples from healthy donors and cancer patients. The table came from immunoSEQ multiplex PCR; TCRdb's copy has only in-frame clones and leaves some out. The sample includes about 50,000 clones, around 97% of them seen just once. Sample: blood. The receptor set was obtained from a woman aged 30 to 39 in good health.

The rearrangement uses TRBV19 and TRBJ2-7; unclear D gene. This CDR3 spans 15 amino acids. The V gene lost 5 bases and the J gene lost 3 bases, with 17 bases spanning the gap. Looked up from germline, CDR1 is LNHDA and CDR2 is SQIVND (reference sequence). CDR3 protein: CASSPRQATIYEQYF. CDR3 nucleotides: TGTGCCAGTAGTCCACGTCAGGCGACGATCTACGAGCAGTACTTC.

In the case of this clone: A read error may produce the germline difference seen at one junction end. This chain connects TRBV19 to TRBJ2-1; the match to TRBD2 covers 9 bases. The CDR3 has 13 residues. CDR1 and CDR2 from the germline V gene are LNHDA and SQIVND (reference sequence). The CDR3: CASSSGRNDEQFF. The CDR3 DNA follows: TGTGCCAGCAGTAGCGGGAGAAATGATGAGCAGTTCTTC.

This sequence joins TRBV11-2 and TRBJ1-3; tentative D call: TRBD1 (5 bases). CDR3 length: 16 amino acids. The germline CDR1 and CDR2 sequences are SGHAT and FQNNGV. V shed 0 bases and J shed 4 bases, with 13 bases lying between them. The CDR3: CASSLDRQGAGNTIYF. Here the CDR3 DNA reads TGTGCCAGCAGCTTAGATCGGCAGGGAGCAGGAAACACCATATATTTT.

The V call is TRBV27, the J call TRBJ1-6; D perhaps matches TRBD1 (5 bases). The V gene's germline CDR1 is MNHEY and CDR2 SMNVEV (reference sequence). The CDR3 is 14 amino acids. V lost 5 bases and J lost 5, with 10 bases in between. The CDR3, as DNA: TGTGCCAGCAGTGGGACGGCCAATAATTCACCCCTCCACTTT. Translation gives CASSGTANNSPLHF.

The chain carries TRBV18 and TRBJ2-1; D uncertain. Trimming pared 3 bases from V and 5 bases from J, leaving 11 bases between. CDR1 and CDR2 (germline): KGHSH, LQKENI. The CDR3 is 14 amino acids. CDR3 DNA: TGTGCCAGCTCACCCACGCGGTCGGACAATGAGCAGTTCTTC. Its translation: CASSPTRSDNEQFF. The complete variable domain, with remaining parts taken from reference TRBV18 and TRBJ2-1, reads NAGVMQNPRHLVRRRGQEARLRCSPMKGHSHVYWYRQLPEEGLKFMVYLQKENIIDESGMPKERFSAEFPKEGPSILRIQQVVRGDSAAYFCASSPTRSDNEQFFGPGTRLTVL.

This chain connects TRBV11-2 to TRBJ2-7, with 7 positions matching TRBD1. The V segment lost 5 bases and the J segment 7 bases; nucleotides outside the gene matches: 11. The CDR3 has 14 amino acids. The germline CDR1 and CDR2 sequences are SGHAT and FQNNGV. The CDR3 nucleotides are TGTGCCAGCAGCGCGGACCCAGGGGGTATTGAGCAGTACTTC. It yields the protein CASSADPGGIEQYF.

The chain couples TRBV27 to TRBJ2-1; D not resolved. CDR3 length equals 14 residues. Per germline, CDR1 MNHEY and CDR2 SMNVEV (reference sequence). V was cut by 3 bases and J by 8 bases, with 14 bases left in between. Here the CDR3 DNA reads TGTGCCAGCAGTTTGCTGACTGATGGCCATGAGCAGTTCTTC. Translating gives CASSLLTDGHEQFF.

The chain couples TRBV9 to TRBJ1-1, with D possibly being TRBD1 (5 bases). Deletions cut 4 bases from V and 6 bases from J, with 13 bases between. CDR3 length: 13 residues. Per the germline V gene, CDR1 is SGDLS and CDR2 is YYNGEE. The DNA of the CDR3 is TGTGCCAGCAGCCCCGTGGGACGGTCTGAAGCTTTCTTT. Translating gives CASSPVGRSEAFF.

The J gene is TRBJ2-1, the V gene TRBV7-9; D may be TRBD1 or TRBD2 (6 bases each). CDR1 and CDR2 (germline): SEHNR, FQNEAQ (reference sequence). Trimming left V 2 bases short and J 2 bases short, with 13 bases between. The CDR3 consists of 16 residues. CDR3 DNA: TGTGCCAGCAGCTTAATCTTCGGGGGCCCCTACAATGAGCAGTTCTTC. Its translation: CASSLIFGGPYNEQFF.

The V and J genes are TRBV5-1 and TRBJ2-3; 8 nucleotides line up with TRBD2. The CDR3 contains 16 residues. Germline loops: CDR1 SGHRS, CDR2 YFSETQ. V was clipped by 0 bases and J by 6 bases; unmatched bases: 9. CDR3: CASSLGSSGLGDTQYF. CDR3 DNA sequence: TGCGCCAGCAGCTTGGGGTCGTCGGGACTAGGGGATACGCAGTATTTT.

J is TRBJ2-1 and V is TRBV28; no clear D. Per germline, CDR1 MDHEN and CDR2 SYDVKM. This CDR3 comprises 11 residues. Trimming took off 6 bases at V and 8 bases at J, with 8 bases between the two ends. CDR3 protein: CASSIQDEQFF. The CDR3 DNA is TGTGCCAGCAGCATCCAAGATGAGCAGTTCTTC.

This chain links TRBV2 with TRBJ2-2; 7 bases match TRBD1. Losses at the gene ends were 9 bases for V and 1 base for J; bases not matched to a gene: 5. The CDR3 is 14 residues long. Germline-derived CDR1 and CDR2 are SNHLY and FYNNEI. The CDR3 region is CARGTVENTGELFF. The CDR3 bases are TGTGCCAGAGGGACAGTAGAGAACACCGGGGAGCTGTTTTTT.

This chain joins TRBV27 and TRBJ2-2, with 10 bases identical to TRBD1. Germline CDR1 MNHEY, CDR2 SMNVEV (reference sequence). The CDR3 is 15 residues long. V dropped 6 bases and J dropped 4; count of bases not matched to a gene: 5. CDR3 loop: CASRSRDRGTGELFF. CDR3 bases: TGTGCCAGCAGATCTCGGGACAGGGGCACCGGGGAGCTGTTTTTT.

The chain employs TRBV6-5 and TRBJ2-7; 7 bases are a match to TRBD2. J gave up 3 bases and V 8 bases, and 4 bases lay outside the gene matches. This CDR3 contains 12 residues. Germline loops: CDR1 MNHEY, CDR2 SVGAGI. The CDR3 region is CASREEDYEQYF. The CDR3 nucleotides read TGTGCCAGCCGGGAGGAGGACTACGAGCAGTACTTC.

This chain's CDR3 is CATSDPTGTSTDTQYF. In DNA, the CDR3 is TGTGCCACCAGTGACCCAACAGGGACTAGCACAGATACGCAGTATTTT. The chain has TRBV24-1 and TRBJ2-3; D may match TRBD1 or TRBD2 (6 bases each). Germline CDR1 is KGHDR and CDR2 is SFDVKD. Trimming took 4 bases from V and 0 from J, leaving 13 bases between them. The CDR3 contains 16 residues.

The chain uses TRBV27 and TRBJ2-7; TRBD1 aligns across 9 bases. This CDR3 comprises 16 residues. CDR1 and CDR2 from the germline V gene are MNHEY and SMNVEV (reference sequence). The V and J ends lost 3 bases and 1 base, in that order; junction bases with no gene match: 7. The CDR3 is CASSLGTGLGSYEQYF. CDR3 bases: TGTGCCAGCAGTTTGGGGACAGGGCTTGGGTCCTACGAGCAGTACTTC.

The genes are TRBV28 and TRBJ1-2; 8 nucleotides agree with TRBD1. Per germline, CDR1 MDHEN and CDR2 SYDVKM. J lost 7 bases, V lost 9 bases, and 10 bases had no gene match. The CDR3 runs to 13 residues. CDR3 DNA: TGTGCCAGTTCCCCAGGGGGCAAAGGTGGCTACACCTTC. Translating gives CASSPGGKGGYTF.

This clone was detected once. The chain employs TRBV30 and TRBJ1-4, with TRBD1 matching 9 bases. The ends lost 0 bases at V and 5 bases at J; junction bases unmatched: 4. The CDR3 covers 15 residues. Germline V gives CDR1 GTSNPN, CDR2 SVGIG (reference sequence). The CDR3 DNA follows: TGTGCCTGGAGTGTAGGGGGGACAGGGAATGAAAAACTGTTTTTT. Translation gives CAWSVGGTGNEKLFF. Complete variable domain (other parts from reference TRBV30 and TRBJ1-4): SQTIHQWPATLVQPVGSPLSLECTVEGTSNPNLYWYRQAAGRGLQLLFYSVGIGQISSEVPQNLSASRPQDRQFILSSKKLLLSDSGFYLCAWSVGGTGNEKLFFGSGTQLSVL.

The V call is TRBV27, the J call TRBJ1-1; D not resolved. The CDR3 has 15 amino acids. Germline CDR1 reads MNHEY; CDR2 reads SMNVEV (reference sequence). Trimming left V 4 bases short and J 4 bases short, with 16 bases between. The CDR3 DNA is TGTGCCAGCAGTTCGATCTACCCGCAGTCCACTGAAGCTTTCTTT. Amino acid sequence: CASSSIYPQSTEAFF.

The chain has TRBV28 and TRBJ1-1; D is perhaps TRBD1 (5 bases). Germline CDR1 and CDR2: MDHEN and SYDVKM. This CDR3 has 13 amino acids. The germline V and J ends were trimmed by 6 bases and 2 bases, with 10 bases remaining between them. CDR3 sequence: CASRSTENTEAFF. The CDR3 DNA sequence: TGTGCCAGCAGGTCGACAGAAAACACTGAAGCTTTCTTT.

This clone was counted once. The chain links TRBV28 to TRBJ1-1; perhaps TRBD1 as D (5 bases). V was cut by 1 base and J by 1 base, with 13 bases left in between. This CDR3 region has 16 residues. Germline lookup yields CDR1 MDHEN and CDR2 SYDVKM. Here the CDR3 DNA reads TGTGCCAGCAGTTTATACGGAGGGGCGACGAACACTGAAGCTTTCTTT. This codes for CASSLYGGATNTEAFF.